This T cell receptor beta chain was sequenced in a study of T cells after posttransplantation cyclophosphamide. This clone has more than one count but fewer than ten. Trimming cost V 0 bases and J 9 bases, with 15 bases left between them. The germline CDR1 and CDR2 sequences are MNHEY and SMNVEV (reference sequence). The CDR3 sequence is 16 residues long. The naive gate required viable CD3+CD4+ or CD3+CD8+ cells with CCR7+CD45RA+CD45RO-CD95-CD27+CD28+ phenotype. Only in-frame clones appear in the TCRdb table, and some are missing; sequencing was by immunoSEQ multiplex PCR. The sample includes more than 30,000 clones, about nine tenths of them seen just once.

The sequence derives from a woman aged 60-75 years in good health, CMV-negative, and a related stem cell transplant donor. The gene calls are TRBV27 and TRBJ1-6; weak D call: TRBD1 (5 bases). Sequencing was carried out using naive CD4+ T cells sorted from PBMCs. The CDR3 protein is CASSLSLQGNFSPLHF. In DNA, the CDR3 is TGTGCCAGCAGTTTATCCCTGCAGGGAAATTTTTCACCCCTCCACTTT.